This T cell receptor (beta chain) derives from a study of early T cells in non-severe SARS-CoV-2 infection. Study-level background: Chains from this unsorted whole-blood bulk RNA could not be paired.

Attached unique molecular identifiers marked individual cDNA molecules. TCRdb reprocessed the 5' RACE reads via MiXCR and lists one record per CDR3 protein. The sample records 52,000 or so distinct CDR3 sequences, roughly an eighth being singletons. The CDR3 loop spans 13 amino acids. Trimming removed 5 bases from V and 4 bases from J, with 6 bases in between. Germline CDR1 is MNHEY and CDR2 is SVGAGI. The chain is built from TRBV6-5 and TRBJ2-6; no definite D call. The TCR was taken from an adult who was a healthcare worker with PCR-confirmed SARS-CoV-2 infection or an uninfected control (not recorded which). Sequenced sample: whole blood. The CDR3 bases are TGTGCCAGCAGTGTACGGGGGGCCAACGTCCTGACTTTC. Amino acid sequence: CASSVRGANVLTF.